The clone carrying this TCR beta chain was detected only a few times. CDR3 length: 16 amino acids. In germline, CDR1 is SGHTA, CDR2 FQGNSA. J lost 7 bases, V lost 1 base, and 11 bases had no gene match. This record comes from a study of blood T cell repertoires in COVID-19. About the study: PBMCs, B-cell-depleted T cells, or T cells provided the cDNA or gDNA that made up the material.

In the authors' methods: Reference gene primer amplification in the assay estimated nucleated cell counts. The data were produced by immunoSEQ multiplex PCR, yet TCRdb's version contains in-frame clones alone and is incomplete. V, J and clone size derive from that table, while D and trimming were established from the DNA sequence. The sample holds 250,000 to 300,000 clones, around 84% seen once. Participants spanned ages about 18 to 90 years and resided in over 20 US areas. Participant reports of clinical history set cohort assignment. This TCR was sampled from a man in his thirties or forties with acute COVID-19. V is TRBV7-2 and J is TRBJ2-3; 7 bases map to TRBD2. Input material: PBMCs or T cells enriched from blood (not recorded which). CDR3 DNA sequence: TGTGCCAGCAGCTTAGGTTCTAGCGGACCACAATATACGCAGTATTTT. As protein: CASSLGSSGPQYTQYF.